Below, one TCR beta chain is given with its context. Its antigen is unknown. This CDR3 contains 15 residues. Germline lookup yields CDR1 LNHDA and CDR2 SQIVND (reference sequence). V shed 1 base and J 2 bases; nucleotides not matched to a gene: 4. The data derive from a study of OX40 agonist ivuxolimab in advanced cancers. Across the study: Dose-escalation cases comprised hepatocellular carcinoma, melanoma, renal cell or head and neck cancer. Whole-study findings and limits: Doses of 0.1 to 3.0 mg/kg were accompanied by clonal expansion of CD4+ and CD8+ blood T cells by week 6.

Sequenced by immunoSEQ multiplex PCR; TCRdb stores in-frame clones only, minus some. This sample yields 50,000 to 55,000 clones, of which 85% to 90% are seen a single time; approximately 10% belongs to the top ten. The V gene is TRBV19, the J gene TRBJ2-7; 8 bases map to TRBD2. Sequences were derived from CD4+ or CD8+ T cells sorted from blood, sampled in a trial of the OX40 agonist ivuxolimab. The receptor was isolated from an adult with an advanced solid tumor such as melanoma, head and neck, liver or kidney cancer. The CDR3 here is CASSIGLALTYEQYF. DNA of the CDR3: TGTGCCAGTAGTATAGGACTAGCGCTCACCTACGAGCAGTACTTC.